This T cell receptor (beta chain) emerged from a study of cytomegalovirus exposure and HLA in healthy donors. Germline V gene data show CDR1 as SGHRS and CDR2 as YFSETQ. The CDR3 has 16 amino acids. J lost 8 bases, V lost 1 base, and 8 bases had no gene match. PCR was performed using 60 Vbeta and 13 Jbeta primers. Original analysis: In a later analysis, of 84 million or so unique beta chains, roughly 11 million appeared in at least two donors. This table comes from immunoSEQ multiplex PCR, and its TCRdb copy is limited to in-frame clones, with some not included. The V and J calls and clone size are taken from that table; D and trimming were inferred from the DNA. Altogether about 200,000 clones are present, over 60% being singletons, with the ten largest covering around 1.7%.

The gene calls are TRBV5-1 and TRBJ2-1; 11 positions agree with TRBD2. The sequenced material came from PBMCs. The TCR sequence derives from a man aged 18 to 35 in good health and CMV-seronegative. DNA for the CDR3: TGCGCCAGCAGCTTGATTAGCGGGAGGGCCTTAGATGAGCAGTTCTTC. Amino acids: CASSLISGRALDEQFF.